The clone carrying this TCR beta chain was counted many times. The sample comes from a study of early T cells in non-severe SARS-CoV-2 infection. The germline gives CDR1 SQVTM, CDR2 ANQGSEA. The CDR3 length is 14 residues. V lost 4 bases and J lost 1; bases outside the gene matches: 6. Attachment of unique molecular identifiers was made to individual cDNA molecules. TCRdb processed the 5' RACE reads anew with MiXCR; each CDR3 protein has one entry. The profile shows about 67,000 distinct CDR3 sequences, 10% of them singletons. The sample consisted of whole blood, taken at baseline. This rearrangement joins TRBV29-1 to TRBJ2-5, with 7 bases matching TRBD2. This clonotype was obtained from an adult who was a healthcare worker with PCR-confirmed SARS-CoV-2 infection or an uninfected control (not recorded which). CDR3 loop: CSVGGASGQETQYF. CDR3 nucleotides: TGCAGCGTTGGAGGGGCTAGCGGCCAAGAGACCCAGTACTTC.